This T cell receptor (beta chain) was sequenced for a study of shared clonotypes between healthy human individuals. Assay used: immunoSEQ multiplex PCR; TCRdb lists only in-frame clones, some missing. The sample contains about 1.4 million clones, about 96% of which appear only once. This TCR was recovered from a man aged 25 to 45 in good health. Sequenced material: naive CD4+ T cells sorted from blood. Subset here: CD45RA+ positively selected.

The CDR3 is CASISRSGANVLTF. The CDR3 bases are TGTGCCAGCATATCCCGCTCTGGGGCCAACGTCCTGACTTTC. The chain is built from TRBV28 and TRBJ2-6; D call uncertain. CDR1 is MDHEN, CDR2 SYDVKM, per germline. V gave up 7 bases and J gave up 0 bases, with 7 bases separating them. The CDR3 consists of 14 residues.